This TCR beta chain is from a study of cytomegalovirus exposure and HLA in healthy donors. About this clone: Its cognate antigen is unknown.

When sampled, the donors appeared nominally healthy, though they likely had unrecorded immune exposures. The study ran its PCR with 60 Vbeta and 13 Jbeta primers. Measured with immunoSEQ multiplex PCR; TCRdb has only the in-frame clones, and not every one. Of 150,000 or so clones in the sample, 84% were seen once. The CDR3 spans 17 residues. Germline values: CDR1 SNHLY, CDR2 FYNNEI. Trimming took 6 bases from V and 4 from J; bases not matched to a gene: 8. Overall study results and limits: V- and J-gene trimming in TCR beta was tied to a missense DCLRE1C variant by an analysis performed later. Most TCR sequences were rare, but some public TCRs occurred in many donors. Beyond CMV serostatus, there was no information to go on about immune exposure.

Sequencing used PBMCs. The chain employs TRBV2 and TRBJ2-1, with TRBD2 matching over 14 bases. This TCR was recovered from a man in his forties or fifties in good health and CMV-seropositive. Here the CDR3 DNA reads TGTGCCAGCAGCCGTAGGGGACTAGCGGGGGAGTACAATGAGCAGTTCTTC. Residues: CASSRRGLAGEYNEQFF.